The clone carrying this T cell receptor beta chain was counted a few times. Its cognate antigen is unknown. This sample was taken from a study of Ad26.COV2.S vaccination and SARS-CoV-2 variants. Study-wide findings and caveats: Measurements of TCR breadth and depth may have given underestimates of the total T cell responses.

The treatment denotes: 19 received Ad26.COV2.S at low or high dose, single or two shots; a few received placebo; per-sample allocation not given. The samples were gathered on day 63 after the first injection of vaccine or placebo. The vaccine delivered Wuhan-strain SARS-CoV-2 spike through an Ad26 vector. Germline assignment: CDR1 SGHVS and CDR2 FQNEAQ. The CDR3 covers 15 residues. Trimming at V came to 5 bases and at J to 2 bases, leaving 5 bases not matched to a gene. The assay was immunoSEQ multiplex PCR, and TCRdb's table has in-frame clones only and misses some. The sample includes about 410,000 clones, around 92% of them seen just once.

Sequenced material: peripheral blood, taken in a trial of Ad26.COV2.S vaccine versus placebo. The source is a person aged 18 to 65 who received the Ad26.COV2.S COVID-19 vaccine or a placebo. The chain employs TRBV7-8 and TRBJ2-1, with 8 bases identical to TRBD2. CDR3 protein: CASSLSGGAYNEQFF. The CDR3 DNA reads as TGTGCCAGCAGCCTCAGCGGGGGTGCCTACAATGAGCAGTTCTTC.